This is a list of T cell receptor beta chains from one sample in a study of T cells after yellow fever vaccination. One entry per CDR3 protein results from TCRdb running MiXCR on the 5' RACE reads. Altogether some 350,000 distinct CDR3 sequences are present, about 4% being singletons, with the ten largest covering 20% to 30%. Sequences were derived from PBMCs, sampled 5 days after the yellow fever booster vaccination. These receptors all stem from a young man who received the YFV17D yellow fever vaccine. Both conserved end residues are trimmed from each CDR3. D genes are given only for firm matches.

V,D,CDR3
TRBV5-1,.,ASSLWPVGNTGELF
TRBV11-2,TRBD1,ASSSWTGGDITDTQY
TRBV7-6,.,ASSPGWRPDKEQF
TRBV7-9,.,ASTPERLDTQY
TRBV12-3/TRBV12-4,TRBD1,ASTDGTGDYNEQF
TRBV6-1,TRBD1,ATQRQGAWETQY
TRBV9,.,ASSVDGVTIGGNTIY
TRBV7-8,.,ASSLDGGKFTPLH
TRBV6-1,.,ASSEAPRDQPQH
TRBV6-5,.,ASSYSPGSGNTIY
TRBV6-1,TRBD2,ASSVYYTLGGYNEQF
TRBV27,TRBD2,ASSLGGGALDTQY
TRBV20-1,TRBD2,SARGTSRETQY
TRBV5-1,.,ASSPGRTSYNEQF
TRBV29-1,.,SVLWEGYGYT
TRBV19,TRBD1,ASNTGQKHQPQH
TRBV7-2,TRBD2,ASSPQTSDEQF
TRBV7-3,TRBD1,ASSYATGGHGELF
TRBV12-3/TRBV12-4,TRBD2,ASSKLAGVNTGELF
TRBV29-1,.,SVGLAEYSYNEQF
TRBV10-2,.,ASSDRSTNEKLF
TRBV5-4,.,ASSGGLVAETQY
TRBV6-6,.,ASSYFDASSGNTIY
TRBV5-1,.,ASSLHPGLRPGELF
TRBV20-1,TRBD2,SARDTSGGAPDTQY
TRBV7-2,.,ASSFNSAGQETQY
TRBV5-1,.,ASSLSGGVAAYRTQY
TRBV18,TRBD1,ASSPLGSGQGQETQY
TRBV10-3,.,AISAGQGDTYEQY
TRBV5-1,.,ASSLAASQAETQY
TRBV5-1,TRBD2,ASSSGLAGGFTSTDTQY
TRBV18,.,ASSPGAGQNNEQF
TRBV4-1,.,ASSQRGKAEQY
TRBV7-9,TRBD1,ASSLGQGIGEAF
TRBV12-3/TRBV12-4,.,ASSFEGGYT
TRBV24-1,.,ATRGGGGTDTQY
TRBV18,.,ASSPSGANGELF
TRBV4-1,TRBD1,ASSHKTGGTEAF
TRBV20-1,.,SARDREQGSYEQY
TRBV6-5,TRBD2,ASSPSSGHTGDTQY
TRBV7-6,.,ASSSHPATGNTIY
TRBV20-1,.,SASLLAGDTQY
TRBV10-3,.,ATRDISTDTQY
TRBV20-1,TRBD1,SAEGGTGGNTQY
TRBV20-1,.,SALPVGGRSGNIQY
TRBV20-1,.,SARDRMNTEAF
TRBV10-3,.,AILSSPGTGGSGELF
TRBV4-1,.,ASSQEPRANEKLF
TRBV27,.,ASSLKSTDTQY
TRBV4-2,.,ASSQDRGANEKLF
TRBV6-5,TRBD1,ASLEAGGTEAF
TRBV7-3,.,ASSLYARAAQY
TRBV12-3/TRBV12-4,.,ASSFRGETQY
TRBV10-3,TRBD2,AIRRGGLDSTDTQY
TRBV11-2,TRBD1,ASSLGQGFTPLH
TRBV11-3,TRBD1,ASSLGQGAPNTEAF
TRBV7-9,.,ASSLVQVNYGYT
TRBV6-5,.,ASSPSRDGENYNEQF
TRBV7-2,.,ASKTSQQETQY